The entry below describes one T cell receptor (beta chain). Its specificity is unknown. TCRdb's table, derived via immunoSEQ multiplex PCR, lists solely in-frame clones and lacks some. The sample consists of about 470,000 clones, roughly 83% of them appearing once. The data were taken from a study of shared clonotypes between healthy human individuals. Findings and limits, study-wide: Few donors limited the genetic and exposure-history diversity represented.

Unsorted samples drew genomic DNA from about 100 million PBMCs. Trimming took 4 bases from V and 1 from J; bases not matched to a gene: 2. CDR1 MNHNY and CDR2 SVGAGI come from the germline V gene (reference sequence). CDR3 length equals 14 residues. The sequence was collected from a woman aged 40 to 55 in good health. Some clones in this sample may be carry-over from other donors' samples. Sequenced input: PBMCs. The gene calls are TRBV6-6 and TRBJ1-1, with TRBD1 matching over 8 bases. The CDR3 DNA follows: TGTGCCAGCAGTTTTGGACAGGGGAACACTGAAGCTTTCTTT. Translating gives CASSFGQGNTEAFF.